The clone carrying this T cell receptor beta chain was recorded only once. Its antigen is unknown. A read error may explain this, as a much larger clone is one base away. These data come from a study of T cell repertoires in cytomegalovirus infection. Study at large: A matching HLA type, together with CMV infection, was signaled by public TCR beta signatures.

The CDR3 extends over 13 amino acids. Germline CDR1 is SGHTA and CDR2 is FQGNSA. The study, taken as a whole, reports: Clonotype analysis showed dominance of the ex vivo response by HLA-C-restricted CMV-specific TCR beta clonotypes. CMV carriers having the relevant HLA were flagged by cumulative public TCR beta family frequency.

TCRdb independently ran MiXCR on the reads; one entry per CDR3 protein. The sample has roughly 320,000 distinct CDR3 sequences, around a tenth seen once; the top ten hold approximately 4.5%. V and J are TRBV7-2 and TRBJ1-2, with D possibly matching TRBD1 (5 bases). Material for sequencing was PBMCs. The source of this sequence is a human donor in good health (CMV status not recorded). Some clones in this sample may be carry-over from other donors' samples. DNA for the CDR3: TGTGCCAGCCAACAGGCCGGACAAGATGGCTACATCTTC. Its protein is CASQQAGQDGYIF.